This passage covers 18 T cell receptor beta chains from one sample sequenced in a study of CD8+CD57+ T cells in acquired aplastic anemia. TCR beta VDJ combinations and CDR3 sequences were profiled from genomic DNA. MiXCR was run by TCRdb on the reads, yielding one entry per CDR3 protein. The table lists some 150,000 distinct CDR3 sequences, about 54% of them singletons. Patients who underwent sequencing had shown CD8+CD57+ cell expansion by flow cytometry. Material: sorted CD4+, CD8+, or CD8+CD57+ T cells (not recorded which) from PBMCs. These receptors were obtained from a human donor with aplastic anemia.

This chain connects TRBV12-3 or TRBV12-4 to TRBJ1-5; D is uncertain. The CDR3 runs 15 residues. V was clipped by 10 bases and J by 3 bases, with 19 bases between them. The CDR3 DNA reads as TGTGCCAACCCTCGAGCGGGTACCCCCAATCAGCCCCAGCATTTT. It yields the protein CANPRAGTPNQPQHF.

This clonotype came up many times. J is TRBJ2-5 and V is TRBV18; D call uncertain. The ends were cut back, 1 base at V and 3 bases at J, with 9 bases in the middle. The CDR3 length is 14 residues. CDR1 is KGHSH and CDR2 is LQKENI in the germline V gene. The DNA of the CDR3 is TGTGCCAGCTCACCACGACAAGACAAAGAGACCCAGTACTTC. Translated: CASSPRQDKETQYF.

This clonotype was counted ten times or more. The J gene is TRBJ2-1, the V gene TRBV7-9, with 8 bases that match TRBD1. Germline assignment: CDR1 SEHNR and CDR2 FQNEAQ (reference sequence). This CDR3 contains 13 residues. The junction had 9 bases not matched to a gene; V was cut back by 8 bases and J by 9 bases. The chain's CDR3 is CASLGQVNGEQFF. CDR3 in DNA: TGTGCCAGCCTGGGACAGGTCAATGGTGAGCAGTTCTTC.

Ten or more counts support this clonotype. This sequence joins TRBV5-1 and TRBJ2-1, with D tentatively TRBD1 (5 bases). Germline V gene data show CDR1 as SGHRS and CDR2 as YFSETQ. Trimming pared 10 bases from V and 8 bases from J, leaving 28 bases between. CDR3 length: 16 amino acids. CDR3 in amino acids: CASKTAQTARIDEQFF. The CDR3 coding sequence is TGCGCCTCGAAAACGGCCCAGACAGCCCGCATAGATGAGCAGTTCTTC.

The chain combines TRBV4-2 with TRBJ1-2; TRBD1 matches 12 bases. CDR1 is LGHNA, CDR2 YNFKEQ, per germline. The CDR3 runs 17 residues. The ends lost 8 bases at V and 6 bases at J; junction bases unmatched: 16. The CDR3 sequence is CASFSGTGGPKVDGYTF. The DNA of the CDR3 is TGTGCCAGCTTTTCCGGGACAGGGGGCCCCAAGGTAGATGGCTACACCTTC.

This chain links TRBV10-1 with TRBJ2-6; D perhaps matches TRBD2 (6 bases). Germline CDR1 reads WNHNN; CDR2 reads SYGVQD (reference sequence). The length of the CDR3 is 15 residues. V lost 5 bases and J 0 bases, leaving 8 bases between the germline ends. In DNA form, the CDR3 reads TGCGCCAGCAGTCCCGGGGGCTCTGGGGCCAACGTCCTGACTTTC. It translates to CASSPGGSGANVLTF.

Notes on this clonotype: At one of its ends the junction is not consistent with the germline gene, which may arise from a read error. The rearrangement uses TRBV10-3 and TRBJ1-2, with 9 bases identical to TRBD1. CDR1 and CDR2 (germline): ENHRY, SYGVKD. CDR3 length: 12 amino acids. The DNA of the CDR3 is TGTGCCAGCAGTTTAGGGGACAGGGTGGACACCTTC. It yields the protein CASSLGDRVDTF.

The rearrangement uses TRBV20-1 and TRBJ2-5; D remains unclear. Germline CDR1 and CDR2: DFQATT and SNEGSKA (reference sequence). The CDR3 has 13 residues. V lost 3 bases to trimming and J lost 5 bases, with 13 bases between them. The CDR3 sequence: CSASPGSRETQYF. CDR3 DNA: TGCAGTGCTAGCCCCGGATCGAGGGAGACCCAGTACTTC.

This clonotype appeared once. This CDR3 reads CASSPSAGSEAFF. In DNA form, the CDR3 reads TGTGCCAGCTCACCATCGGCAGGGTCTGAAGCTTTCTTT. This chain connects TRBV18 to TRBJ1-1, with a weak D call TRBD1 (5 bases). Looked up from germline, CDR1 is KGHSH and CDR2 is LQKENI. V was pared by 2 bases and J by 6 bases, with 10 bases between. The CDR3 spans 13 residues.

The chain combines TRBV4-3 with TRBJ1-1; weak D call: TRBD1 (6 bases). The ends were cut back, 0 bases at V and 4 bases at J, with 15 bases in the middle. This CDR3 is 16 amino acids long. Germline loops: CDR1 LGHNA, CDR2 YSLEER. This CDR3 reads CASSQDPTGSGTEAFF. The CDR3 coding sequence is TGCGCCAGCAGCCAAGATCCCACAGGGTCGGGCACTGAAGCTTTCTTT.

This clonotype was counted at least ten times. This chain joins TRBV20-1 and TRBJ2-7; the match to TRBD1 covers 8 bases. This CDR3 contains 13 residues. V trimming: 3 bases; J trimming: 3 bases; junction bases outside the gene matches: 4. Germline V CDR1 and CDR2: DFQATT, SNEGSKA (reference sequence). CDR3 loop: CSASGTGIYEQYF. CDR3 nucleotide sequence: TGCAGTGCTAGTGGGACAGGAATCTACGAGCAGTACTTC.

The V and J genes are TRBV15 and TRBJ2-3; TRBD2 matches 11 bases. This CDR3 has 16 residues. V shed 0 bases and J 4 bases; nucleotides not matched to a gene: 3. The V gene's germline CDR1 is LNHNV and CDR2 YYDKDF (reference sequence). The CDR3 DNA sequence: TGTGCCACCAGCAGAGAGGGTAGCGGGGGGGCAGATACGCAGTATTTT. Residues: CATSREGSGGADTQYF.

This clonotype came up once. The genes are TRBV20-1 and TRBJ2-1; 9 bases agree with TRBD2. Germline CDR1 reads DFQATT; CDR2 reads SNEGSKA (reference sequence). The CDR3 has 13 residues. CDR3 amino acids: CRPAGGAYNEQFF. The CDR3 coding sequence is TGCAGACCAGCGGGGGGCGCCTACAATGAGCAGTTCTTC.

The sample holds many counts of this clonotype. The J gene is TRBJ1-3, the V gene TRBV19; D remains unclear. With 5 bases removed from V and 1 base from J, the gap between germline ends came to 12 bases. Per germline, CDR1 LNHDA and CDR2 SQIVND (reference sequence). The CDR3 consists of 15 residues. CDR3 protein: CASSAHWDSGNTIYF. CDR3 in DNA: TGTGCCAGTAGTGCACATTGGGATTCTGGAAACACCATATATTTT.

This clonotype was seen a few times. The V call is TRBV7-9, the J call TRBJ2-3; D possibly matches TRBD1 or TRBD2 (5 bases each). The CDR3 is 14 amino acids. V lost 8 bases to trimming and J lost 1 base, with 13 bases between them. Germline V CDR1 and CDR2: SEHNR, FQNEAQ (reference sequence). CDR3 coding DNA: TGTGCCAGCCGGGGCCCCGCTGGCACAGATACGCAGTATTTT. Its protein is CASRGPAGTDTQYF.

The V call is TRBV25-1, the J call TRBJ2-1; 11 bases align to TRBD1. The CDR3 has 15 residues. Germline V gene lookup returns CDR1 MGHDK and CDR2 SYGVNS. The ends lost 3 bases at V and 5 bases at J; junction bases unmatched: 3. The DNA for the CDR3 is TGTGCCAGCAGTGACGCGGGACAGGGGGACAATGAGCAGTTCTTC. Its protein is CASSDAGQGDNEQFF.

This clonotype was recorded many times. The chain's CDR3 is CASSSRLGGNQPQHF. For the CDR3, the DNA is TGTGCCAGCAGCTCAAGGTTAGGCGGGAATCAGCCCCAGCATTTT. The chain recombines TRBV5-5 with TRBJ1-5, with unresolved D. V lost 3 bases, J lost 4 bases, and 14 bases lay in between. Germline V gene data show CDR1 as SGHKS and CDR2 as YYEKEE (reference sequence). CDR3 length equals 15 residues.

The chain couples TRBV7-9 to TRBJ1-2, with a tentative D call TRBD1 (5 bases). V lost 6 bases to trimming and J lost 4 bases, with 12 bases between them. The CDR3 runs to 13 residues. Germline CDR1 is SEHNR and CDR2 is FQNEAQ (reference sequence). For the CDR3, the DNA is TGTGCCAGCAGACAAGTGCAGGGCTATGGCTACACCTTC. This codes for CASRQVQGYGYTF.